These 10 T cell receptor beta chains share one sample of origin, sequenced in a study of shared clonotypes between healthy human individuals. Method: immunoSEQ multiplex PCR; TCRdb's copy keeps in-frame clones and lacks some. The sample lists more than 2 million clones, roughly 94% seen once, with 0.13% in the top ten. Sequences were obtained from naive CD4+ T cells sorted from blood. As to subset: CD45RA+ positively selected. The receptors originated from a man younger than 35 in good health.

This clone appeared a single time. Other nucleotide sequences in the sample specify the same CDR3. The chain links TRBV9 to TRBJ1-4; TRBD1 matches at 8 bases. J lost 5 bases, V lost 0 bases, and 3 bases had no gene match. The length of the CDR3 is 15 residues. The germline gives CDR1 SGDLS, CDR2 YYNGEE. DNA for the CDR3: TGTGCCAGCAGCGTAGAGAGGACAGGGAATGAAAAACTGTTTTTT. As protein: CASSVERTGNEKLFF.

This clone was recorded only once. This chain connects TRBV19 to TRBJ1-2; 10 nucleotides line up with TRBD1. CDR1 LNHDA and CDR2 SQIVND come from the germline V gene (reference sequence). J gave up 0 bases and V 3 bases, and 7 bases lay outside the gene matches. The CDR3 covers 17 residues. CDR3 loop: CASSIPGQGPSNYGYTF. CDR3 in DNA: TGTGCCAGTAGTATTCCGGGACAGGGGCCCTCTAACTATGGCTACACCTTC.

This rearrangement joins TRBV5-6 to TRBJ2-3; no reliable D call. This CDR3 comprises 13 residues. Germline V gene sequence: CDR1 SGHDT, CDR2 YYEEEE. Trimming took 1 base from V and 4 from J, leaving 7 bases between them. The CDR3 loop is CASSLRRPDTQYF. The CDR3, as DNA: TGTGCCAGCAGCTTGAGGCGTCCAGATACGCAGTATTTT.

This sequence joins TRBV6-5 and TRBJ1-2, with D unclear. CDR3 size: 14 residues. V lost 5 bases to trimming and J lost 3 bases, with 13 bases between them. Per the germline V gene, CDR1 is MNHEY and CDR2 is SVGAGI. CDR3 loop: CASSASDGHYGYTF. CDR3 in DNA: TGTGCCAGCAGTGCCTCCGACGGACACTATGGCTACACCTTC.

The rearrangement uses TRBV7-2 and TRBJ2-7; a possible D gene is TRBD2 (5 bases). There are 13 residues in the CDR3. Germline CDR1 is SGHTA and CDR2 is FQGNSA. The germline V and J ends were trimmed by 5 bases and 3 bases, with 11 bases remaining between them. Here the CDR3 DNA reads TGTGCCAGCAGCCTCCCGGAGGTCTACGAGCAGTACTTC. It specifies CASSLPEVYEQYF.

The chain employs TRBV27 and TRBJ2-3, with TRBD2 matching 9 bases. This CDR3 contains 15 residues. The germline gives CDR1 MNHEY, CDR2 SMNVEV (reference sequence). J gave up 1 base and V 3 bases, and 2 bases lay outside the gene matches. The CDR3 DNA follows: TGTGCCAGCAGTTTCCCTAGCGGGGGCACAGATACGCAGTATTTT. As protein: CASSFPSGGTDTQYF.

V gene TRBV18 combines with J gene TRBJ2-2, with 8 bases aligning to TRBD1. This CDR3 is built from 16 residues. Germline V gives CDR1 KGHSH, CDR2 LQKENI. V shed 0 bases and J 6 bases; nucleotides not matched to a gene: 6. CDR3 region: CASSPPSAGGSGELFF. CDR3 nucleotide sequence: TGTGCCAGCTCACCACCTTCGGCAGGGGGCTCCGGGGAGCTGTTTTTT.

CDR3 in DNA: TGCGCCAGCAGTCGTGACACCTATGGCTACACCTTC. Its translation is CASSRDTYGYTF. J is TRBJ1-2 and V is TRBV5-1; D is undetermined. The CDR3 totals 12 residues. Trimming shortened V by 5 bases and J by 4 bases, and 9 bases separated the two germline ends. Germline V gene data show CDR1 as SGHRS and CDR2 as YFSETQ. The whole variable domain, filled in from reference TRBV5-1 and TRBJ1-2, reads KAGVTQTPRYLIKTRGQQVTLSCSPISGHRSVSWYQQTPGQGLQFLFEYFSETQRNKGNFPGRFSGRQFSNSRSEMNVSTLELGDSALYLCASSRDTYGYTFGSGTRLTVV.

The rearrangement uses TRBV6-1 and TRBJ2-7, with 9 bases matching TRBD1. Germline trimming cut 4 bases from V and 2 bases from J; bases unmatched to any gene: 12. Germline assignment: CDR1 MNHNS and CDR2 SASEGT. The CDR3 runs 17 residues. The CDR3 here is CASSGSSGTGLTYEQYF. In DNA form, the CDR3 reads TGTGCCAGCAGTGGAAGTTCCGGGACAGGGCTTACCTACGAGCAGTACTTC.

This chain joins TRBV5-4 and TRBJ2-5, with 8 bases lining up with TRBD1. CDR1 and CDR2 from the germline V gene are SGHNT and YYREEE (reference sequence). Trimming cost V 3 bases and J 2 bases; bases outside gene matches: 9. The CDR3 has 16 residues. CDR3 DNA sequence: TGTGCCAGCAGCTCGCCCATAGGGGACAGGCAAGAGACCCAGTACTTC. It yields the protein CASSSPIGDRQETQYF.